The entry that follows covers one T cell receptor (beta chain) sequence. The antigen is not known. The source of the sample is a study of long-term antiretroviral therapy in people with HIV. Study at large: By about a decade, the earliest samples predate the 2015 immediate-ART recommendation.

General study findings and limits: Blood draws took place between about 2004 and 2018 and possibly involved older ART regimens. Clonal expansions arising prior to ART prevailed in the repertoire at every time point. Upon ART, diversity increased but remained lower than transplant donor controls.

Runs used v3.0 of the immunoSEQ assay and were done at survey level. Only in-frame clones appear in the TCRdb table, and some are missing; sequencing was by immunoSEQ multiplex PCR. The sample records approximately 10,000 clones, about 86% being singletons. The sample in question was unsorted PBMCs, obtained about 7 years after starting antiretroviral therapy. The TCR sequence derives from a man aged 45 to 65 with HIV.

For the CDR3, the DNA is TGTGCCAGCAGTCCCTTTGGCACTGAAGCTTTCTTT. Translation gives CASSPFGTEAFF. The rearrangement uses TRBV27 and TRBJ1-1; unclear D gene. The germline CDR1 and CDR2 sequences are MNHEY and SMNVEV (reference sequence). Trimming stripped 5 bases from V and 4 bases from J, with 8 bases between. This CDR3 spans 12 amino acids.